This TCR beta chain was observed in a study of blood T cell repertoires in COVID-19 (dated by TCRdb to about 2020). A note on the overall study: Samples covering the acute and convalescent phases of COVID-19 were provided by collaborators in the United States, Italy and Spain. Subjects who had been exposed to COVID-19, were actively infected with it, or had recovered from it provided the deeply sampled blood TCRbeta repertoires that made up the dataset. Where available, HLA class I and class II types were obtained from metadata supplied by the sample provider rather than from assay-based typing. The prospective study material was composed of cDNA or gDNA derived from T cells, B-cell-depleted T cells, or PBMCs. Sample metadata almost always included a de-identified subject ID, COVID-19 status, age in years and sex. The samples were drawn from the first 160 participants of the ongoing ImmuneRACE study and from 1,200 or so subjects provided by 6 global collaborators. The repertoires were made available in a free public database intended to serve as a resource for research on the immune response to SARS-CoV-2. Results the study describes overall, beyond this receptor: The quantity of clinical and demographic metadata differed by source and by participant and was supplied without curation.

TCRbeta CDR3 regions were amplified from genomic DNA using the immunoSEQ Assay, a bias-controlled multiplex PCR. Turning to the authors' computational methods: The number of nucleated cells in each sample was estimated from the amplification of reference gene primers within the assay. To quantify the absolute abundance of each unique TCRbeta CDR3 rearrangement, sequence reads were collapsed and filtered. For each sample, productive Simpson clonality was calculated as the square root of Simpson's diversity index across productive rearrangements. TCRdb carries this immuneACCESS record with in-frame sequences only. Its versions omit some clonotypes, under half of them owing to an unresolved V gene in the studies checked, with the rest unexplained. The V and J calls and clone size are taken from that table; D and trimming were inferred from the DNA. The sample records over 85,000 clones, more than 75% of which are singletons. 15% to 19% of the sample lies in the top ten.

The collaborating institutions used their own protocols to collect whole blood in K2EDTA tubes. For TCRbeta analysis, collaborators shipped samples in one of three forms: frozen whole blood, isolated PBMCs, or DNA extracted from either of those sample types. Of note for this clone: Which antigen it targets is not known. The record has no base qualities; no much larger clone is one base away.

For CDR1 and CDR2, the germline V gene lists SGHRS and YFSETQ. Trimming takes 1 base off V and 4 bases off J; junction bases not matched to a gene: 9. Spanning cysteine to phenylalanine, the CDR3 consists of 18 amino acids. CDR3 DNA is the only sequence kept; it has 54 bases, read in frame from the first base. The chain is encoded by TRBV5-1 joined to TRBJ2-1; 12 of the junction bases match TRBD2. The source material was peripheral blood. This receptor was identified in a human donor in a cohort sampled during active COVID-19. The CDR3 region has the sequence CASSLRLAGEAIYNEQFF. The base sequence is TGCGCCAGCAGCTTGCGACTAGCGGGAGAGGCCATTTACAATGAGCAGTTCTTC.